This T cell receptor (beta chain) was observed in a study of blood T cell repertoires in COVID-19. Study background: Acute and convalescent COVID-19 samples came from the United States, Italy and Spain. The analysed material was cDNA or gDNA that came from T cells, B-cell-depleted T cells, or PBMCs.

The authors' processing: Nucleated cell counts were estimated from reference gene primer amplification. The repertoire was sequenced with immunoSEQ multiplex PCR; TCRdb's copy has only in-frame clones and lacks some. The DNA was the basis for D and trimming; V, J and clone size are from that table. Here the sample spans some 250,000 clones, approximately 80% being singletons. Trimming cost V 7 bases and J 1 base; bases outside gene matches: 11. The CDR3 is 18 residues long. The germline CDR1 and CDR2 sequences are SGHVS and FNYEAQ. The sequencing sample was made of peripheral blood. The V gene is TRBV7-6, the J gene TRBJ2-1; the match to TRBD2 covers 12 bases. This receptor was taken from a woman in her sixties or seventies with active or convalescent COVID-19. This CDR3 is CASTLGLAGVHSYNEQFF. The CDR3 region has the DNA TGTGCCAGCACCTTGGGACTAGCGGGCGTCCATTCCTACAATGAGCAGTTCTTC.